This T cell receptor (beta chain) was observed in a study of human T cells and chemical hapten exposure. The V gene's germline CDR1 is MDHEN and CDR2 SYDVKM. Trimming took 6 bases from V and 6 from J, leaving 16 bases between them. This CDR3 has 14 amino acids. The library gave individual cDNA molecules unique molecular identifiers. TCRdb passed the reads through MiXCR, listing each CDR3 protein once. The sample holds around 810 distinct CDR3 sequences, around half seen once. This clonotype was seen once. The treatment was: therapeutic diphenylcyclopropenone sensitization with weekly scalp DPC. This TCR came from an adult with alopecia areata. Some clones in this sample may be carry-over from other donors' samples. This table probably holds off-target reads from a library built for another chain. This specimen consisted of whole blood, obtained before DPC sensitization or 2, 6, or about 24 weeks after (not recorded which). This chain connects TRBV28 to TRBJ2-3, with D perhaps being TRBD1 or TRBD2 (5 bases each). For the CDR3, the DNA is TGTGCCAGCAGCTCGGGGCAGGGTAAGGATACGCAGTATTTT. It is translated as CASSSGQGKDTQYF.